The clone carrying this TCR beta chain was counted a few times. This sample is drawn from a study of cytomegalovirus exposure and HLA in healthy donors. V was clipped by 4 bases and J by 6 bases; unmatched bases: 6. CDR1 SGHRS and CDR2 YFSETQ come from the germline V gene. The CDR3 has 13 amino acids. The PCR made use of 60 Vbeta and 13 Jbeta primers. The data were produced by immunoSEQ multiplex PCR, yet TCRdb's version contains in-frame clones alone and is incomplete. This sample has approximately 75,000 clones, with around 82% found just once. The sequence derives from a male donor in good health and CMV-seronegative. J is TRBJ1-1 and V is TRBV5-1; TRBD1 aligns across 7 bases. Sequencing was performed on PBMCs. Here the CDR3 DNA reads TGCGCCAGCAGCCCGTCCCAGGGGGCTGAAGCTTTCTTT. Its translation: CASSPSQGAEAFF.